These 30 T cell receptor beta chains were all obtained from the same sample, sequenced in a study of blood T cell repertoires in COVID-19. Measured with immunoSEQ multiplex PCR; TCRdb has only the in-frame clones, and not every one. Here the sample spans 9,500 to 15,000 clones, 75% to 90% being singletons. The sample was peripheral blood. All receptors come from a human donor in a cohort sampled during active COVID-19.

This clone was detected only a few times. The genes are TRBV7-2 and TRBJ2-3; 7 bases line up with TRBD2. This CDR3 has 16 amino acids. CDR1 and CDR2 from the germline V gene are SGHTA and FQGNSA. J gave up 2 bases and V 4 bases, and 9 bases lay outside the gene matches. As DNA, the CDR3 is TGTGCCAGCAGCTCCCGTAGCGGGCTAGACACAGATACGCAGTATTTT. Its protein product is CASSSRSGLDTDTQYF.

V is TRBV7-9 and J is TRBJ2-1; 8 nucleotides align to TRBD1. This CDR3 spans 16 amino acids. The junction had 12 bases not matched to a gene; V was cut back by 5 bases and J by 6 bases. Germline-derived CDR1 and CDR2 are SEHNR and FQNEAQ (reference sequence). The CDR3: CASSGQAGGEFNEQFF. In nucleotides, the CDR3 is TGTGCCAGCAGCGGCCAAGCAGGGGGCGAGTTCAATGAGCAGTTCTTC.

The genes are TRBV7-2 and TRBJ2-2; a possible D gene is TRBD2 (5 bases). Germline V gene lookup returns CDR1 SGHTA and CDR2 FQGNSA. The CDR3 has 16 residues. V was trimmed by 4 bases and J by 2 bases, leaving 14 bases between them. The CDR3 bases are TGTGCCAGCAGCTCTTTCCCGCGGGTCAACACCGGGGAGCTGTTTTTT. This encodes CASSSFPRVNTGELFF.

CDR3 amino acids: CATSSPIGGGGRQWNEQFF. In DNA form, the CDR3 reads TGTGCCACCAGCAGTCCCATTGGGGGGGGTGGTAGACAGTGGAATGAGCAGTTCTTC. V is TRBV15 and J is TRBJ2-1; 7 nucleotides match TRBD2. CDR1 LNHNV and CDR2 YYDKDF come from the germline V gene (reference sequence). CDR3 length: 19 residues. V dropped 3 bases and J dropped 7; count of bases not matched to a gene: 21.

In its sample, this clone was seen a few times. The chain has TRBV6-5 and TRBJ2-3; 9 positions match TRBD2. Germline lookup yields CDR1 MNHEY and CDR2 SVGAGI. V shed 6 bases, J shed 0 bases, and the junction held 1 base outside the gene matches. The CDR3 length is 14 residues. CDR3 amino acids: CASSLAGSTDTQYF. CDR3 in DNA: TGTGCCAGCAGCCTAGCGGGGAGCACAGATACGCAGTATTTT.

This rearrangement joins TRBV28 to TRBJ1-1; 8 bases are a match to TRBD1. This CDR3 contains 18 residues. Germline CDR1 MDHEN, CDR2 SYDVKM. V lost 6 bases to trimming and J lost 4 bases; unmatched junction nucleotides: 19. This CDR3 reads CASRQIQGELFSFTEAFF. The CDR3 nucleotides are TGTGCCAGCAGGCAGATACAGGGGGAATTGTTTTCTTTCACTGAAGCTTTCTTT.

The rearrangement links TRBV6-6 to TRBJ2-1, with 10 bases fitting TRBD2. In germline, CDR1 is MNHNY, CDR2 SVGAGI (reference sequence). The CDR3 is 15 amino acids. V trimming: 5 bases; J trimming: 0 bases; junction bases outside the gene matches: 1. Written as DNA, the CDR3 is TGTGCCAGCAGTGCTAGCGGGAGCTCCTACAATGAGCAGTTCTTC. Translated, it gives CASSASGSSYNEQFF.

Written as DNA, the CDR3 is TGTGCCAGCAGCCGACAAATTCAGGGGGGCTATGGCTACACCTTC. It specifies CASSRQIQGGYGYTF. This rearrangement joins TRBV2 to TRBJ1-2; 7 positions match TRBD1. CDR1 is SNHLY, CDR2 FYNNEI, per germline. V shed 6 bases, J shed 4 bases, and the junction held 11 bases outside the gene matches. The CDR3 is 15 amino acids.

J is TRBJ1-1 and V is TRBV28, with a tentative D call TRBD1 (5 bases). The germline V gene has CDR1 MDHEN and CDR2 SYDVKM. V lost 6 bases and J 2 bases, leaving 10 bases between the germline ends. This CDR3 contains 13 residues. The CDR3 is CASRGQSNTEAFF. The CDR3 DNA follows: TGTGCCAGCAGGGGGCAGAGTAACACTGAAGCTTTCTTT.

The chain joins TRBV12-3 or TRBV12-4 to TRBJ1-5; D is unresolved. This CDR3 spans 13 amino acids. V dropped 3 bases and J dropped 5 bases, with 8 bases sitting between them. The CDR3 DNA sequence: TGTGCCAGCAGTTTTTCGGAGGATCAGCCCCAGCATTTT. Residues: CASSFSEDQPQHF.

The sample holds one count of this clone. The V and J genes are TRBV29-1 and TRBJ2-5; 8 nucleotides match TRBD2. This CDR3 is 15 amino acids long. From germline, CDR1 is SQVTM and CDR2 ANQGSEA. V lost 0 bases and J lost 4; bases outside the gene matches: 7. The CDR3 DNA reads TGCAGCGTTGAAGAACGGGGGGGCCTTGGAGAGACCCAGTACTTC. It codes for CSVEERGGLGETQYF.

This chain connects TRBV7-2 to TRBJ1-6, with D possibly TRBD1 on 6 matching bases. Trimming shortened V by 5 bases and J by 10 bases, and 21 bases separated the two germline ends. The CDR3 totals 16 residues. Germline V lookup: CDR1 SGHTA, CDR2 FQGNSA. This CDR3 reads CASSPNSGTTGSPLHF. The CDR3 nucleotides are TGTGCCAGCAGCCCCAATTCCGGGACAACGGGCTCACCCCTCCACTTT.

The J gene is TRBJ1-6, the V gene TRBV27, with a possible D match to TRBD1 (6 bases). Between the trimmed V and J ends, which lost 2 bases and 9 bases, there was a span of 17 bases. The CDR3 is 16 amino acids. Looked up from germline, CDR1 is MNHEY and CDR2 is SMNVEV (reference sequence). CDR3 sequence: CASSLKGSRGSSPLHF. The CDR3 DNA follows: TGTGCCAGCAGTTTAAAAGGATCAAGGGGGTCTTCACCCCTCCACTTT.

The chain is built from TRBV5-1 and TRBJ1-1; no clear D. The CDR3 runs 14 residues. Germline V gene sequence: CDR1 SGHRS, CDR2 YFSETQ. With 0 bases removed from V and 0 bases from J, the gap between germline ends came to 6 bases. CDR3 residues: CASSLEQLNTEAFF. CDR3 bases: TGCGCCAGCAGCTTGGAACAGTTGAACACTGAAGCTTTCTTT. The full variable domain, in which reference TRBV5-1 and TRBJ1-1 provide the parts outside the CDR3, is KAGVTQTPRYLIKTRGQQVTLSCSPISGHRSVSWYQQTPGQGLQFLFEYFSETQRNKGNFPGRFSGRQFSNSRSEMNVSTLELGDSALYLCASSLEQLNTEAFFGQGTRLTVV.

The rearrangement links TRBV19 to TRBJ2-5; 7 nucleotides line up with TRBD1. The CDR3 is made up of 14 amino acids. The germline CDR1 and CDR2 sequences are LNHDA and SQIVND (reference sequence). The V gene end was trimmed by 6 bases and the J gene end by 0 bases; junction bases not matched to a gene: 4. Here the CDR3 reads CASSPGQNQETQYF. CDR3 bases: TGTGCCAGTAGCCCGGGACAGAACCAAGAGACCCAGTACTTC.

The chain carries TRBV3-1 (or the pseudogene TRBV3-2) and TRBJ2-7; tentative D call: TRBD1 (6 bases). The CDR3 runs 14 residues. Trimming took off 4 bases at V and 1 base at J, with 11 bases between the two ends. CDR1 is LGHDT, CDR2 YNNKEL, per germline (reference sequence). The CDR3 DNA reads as TGTGCCAGCAGCCCCTGGACAGAATCCTACGAGCAGTACTTC. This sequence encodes CASSPWTESYEQYF.

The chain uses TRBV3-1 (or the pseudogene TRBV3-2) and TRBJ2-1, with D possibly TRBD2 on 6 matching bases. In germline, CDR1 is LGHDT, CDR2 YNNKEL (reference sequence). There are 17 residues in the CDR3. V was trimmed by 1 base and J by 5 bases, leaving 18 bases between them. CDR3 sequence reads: CASSQVGDSHLNNEQFF. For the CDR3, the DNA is TGTGCCAGCAGCCAAGTCGGGGACTCTCATCTCAACAATGAGCAGTTCTTC.

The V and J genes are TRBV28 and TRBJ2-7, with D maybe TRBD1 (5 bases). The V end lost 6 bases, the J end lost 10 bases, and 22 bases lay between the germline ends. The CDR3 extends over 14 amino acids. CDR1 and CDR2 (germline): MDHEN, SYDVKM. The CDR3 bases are TGTGCCAGCAGACTTCCAGGGATAGAAGGGAAACAGTACTTC. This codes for CASRLPGIEGKQYF. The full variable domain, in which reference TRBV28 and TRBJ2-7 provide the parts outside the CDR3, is DVKVTQSSRYLVKRTGEKVFLECVQDMDHENMFWYRQDPGLGLRLIYFSYDVKMKEKGDIPEGYSVSREKKERFSLILESASTNQTSMYLCASRLPGIEGKQYFGPGTRLTVT.

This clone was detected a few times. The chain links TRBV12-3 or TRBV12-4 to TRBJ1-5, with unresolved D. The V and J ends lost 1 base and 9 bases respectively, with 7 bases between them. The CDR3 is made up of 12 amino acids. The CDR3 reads CASSLGRGPQHF. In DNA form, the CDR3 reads TGTGCCAGCAGTTTAGGTCGGGGGCCCCAGCATTTT.

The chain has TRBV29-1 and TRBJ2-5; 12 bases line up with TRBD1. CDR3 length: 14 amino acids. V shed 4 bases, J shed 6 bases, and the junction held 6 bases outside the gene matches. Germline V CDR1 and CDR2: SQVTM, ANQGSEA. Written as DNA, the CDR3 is TGCAGCGTTGGAGGGGACAGGGGGCGACAGACCCAGTACTTC. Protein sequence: CSVGGDRGRQTQYF. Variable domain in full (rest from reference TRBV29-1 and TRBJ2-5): SAVISQKPSRDICQRGTSLTIQCQVDSQVTMMFWYRQQPGQSLTLIATANQGSEATYESGFVIDKFPISRPNLTFSTLTVSNMSPEDSSIYLCSVGGDRGRQTQYFGPGTRLLVL.

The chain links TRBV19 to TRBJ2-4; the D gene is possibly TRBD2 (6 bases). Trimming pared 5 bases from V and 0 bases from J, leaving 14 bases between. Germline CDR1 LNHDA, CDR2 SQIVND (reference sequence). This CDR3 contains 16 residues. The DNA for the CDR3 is TGTGCCAGTAGTTCGGACTATCTATTAGCCAAAAACATTCAGTACTTC. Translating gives CASSSDYLLAKNIQYF.

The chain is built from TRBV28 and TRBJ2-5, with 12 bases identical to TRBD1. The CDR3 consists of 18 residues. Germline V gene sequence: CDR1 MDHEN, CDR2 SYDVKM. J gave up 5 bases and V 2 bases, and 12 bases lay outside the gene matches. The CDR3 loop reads CASSLISAGTGGFETQYF. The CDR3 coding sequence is TGTGCCAGCAGTTTAATATCAGCCGGGACAGGGGGCTTCGAGACCCAGTACTTC.

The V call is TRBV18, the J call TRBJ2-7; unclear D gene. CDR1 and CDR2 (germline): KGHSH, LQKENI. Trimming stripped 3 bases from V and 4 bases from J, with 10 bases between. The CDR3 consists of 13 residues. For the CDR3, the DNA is TGTGCCAGCTCACCGACATTCTTTTACGAGCAGTACTTC. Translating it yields CASSPTFFYEQYF.

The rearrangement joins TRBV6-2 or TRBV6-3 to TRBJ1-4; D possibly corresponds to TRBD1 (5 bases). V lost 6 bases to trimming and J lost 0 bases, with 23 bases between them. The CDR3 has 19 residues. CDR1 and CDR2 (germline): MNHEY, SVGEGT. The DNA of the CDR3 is TGTGCCAGCAGCATGGGCGGTCGCGGTGGGGCGCCAACTAATGAAAAACTGTTTTTT. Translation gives CASSMGGRGGAPTNEKLFF.

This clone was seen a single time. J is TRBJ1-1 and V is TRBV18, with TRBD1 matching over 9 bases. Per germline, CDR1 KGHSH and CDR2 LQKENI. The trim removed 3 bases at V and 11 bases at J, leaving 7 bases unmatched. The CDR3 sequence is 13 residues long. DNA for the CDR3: TGTGCCAGCTCACCCTCGGGCGGACAGGGGGCTTTCTTT. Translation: CASSPSGGQGAFF.

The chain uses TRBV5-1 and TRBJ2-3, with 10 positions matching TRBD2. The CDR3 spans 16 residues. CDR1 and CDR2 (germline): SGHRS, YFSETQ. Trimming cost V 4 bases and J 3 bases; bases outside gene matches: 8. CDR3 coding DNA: TGCGCCAGCAGCGCTACAGCGGGGGGGCTAACAGATACGCAGTATTTT. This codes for CASSATAGGLTDTQYF.

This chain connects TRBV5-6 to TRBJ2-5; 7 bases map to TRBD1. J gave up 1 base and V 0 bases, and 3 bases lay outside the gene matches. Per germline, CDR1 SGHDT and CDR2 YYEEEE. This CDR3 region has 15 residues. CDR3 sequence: CASSLVQGTQETQYF. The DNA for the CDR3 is TGTGCCAGCAGCTTGGTACAGGGGACCCAAGAGACCCAGTACTTC.

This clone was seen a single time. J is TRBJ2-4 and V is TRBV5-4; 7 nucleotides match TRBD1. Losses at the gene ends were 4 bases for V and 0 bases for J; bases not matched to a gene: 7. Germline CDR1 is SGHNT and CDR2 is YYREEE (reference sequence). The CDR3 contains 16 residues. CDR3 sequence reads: CASSTGQDLAKNIQYF. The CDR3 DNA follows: TGTGCCAGCAGCACAGGACAGGATCTAGCCAAAAACATTCAGTACTTC.

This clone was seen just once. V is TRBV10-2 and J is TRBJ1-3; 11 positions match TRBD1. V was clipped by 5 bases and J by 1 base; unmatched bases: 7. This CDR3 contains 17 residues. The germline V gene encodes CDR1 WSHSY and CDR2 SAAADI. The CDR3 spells CASSQRTGGDSGNTIYF. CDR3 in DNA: TGCGCCAGCAGTCAAAGGACAGGGGGCGATTCTGGAAACACCATATATTTT.

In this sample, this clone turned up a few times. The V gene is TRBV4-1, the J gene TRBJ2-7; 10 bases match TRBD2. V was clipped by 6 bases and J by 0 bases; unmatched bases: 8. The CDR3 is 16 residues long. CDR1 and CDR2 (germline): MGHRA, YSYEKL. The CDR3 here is CASSPAGGRSSYEQYF. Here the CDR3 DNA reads TGCGCCAGCAGTCCAGCGGGAGGGCGAAGCTCCTACGAGCAGTACTTC.